This T cell receptor (beta chain) was identified in a study of cytomegalovirus exposure and HLA in healthy donors (dated by TCRdb to 2017 to 2019). Some background on the complete study: An earlier analysis of several hundred of the donors reported around 280 Gb of sequence data and 95 million to 140 million unique TCR beta sequences obtained from approximately 180 million T cells. An early release covering 500 to 750 HLA-typed donors comprised about 300 gigabases of sequencing data and some 79 million unique TCR sequences. Among the approximately 430 genotyped donors, around 81% belonged to the genetic ancestry cluster associated with self-reported Caucasian donors. The study aimed to test whether signatures of past pathogen exposure could be identified by cataloging public T cell receptors. Using immunosequencing, the study profiled T cell repertoires from fewer than 850 subjects and related those repertoires to cytomegalovirus serostatus. In addition to the first cohort of hundreds of subjects, a separate validation cohort of approximately 130 different subjects was used. To predict cytomegalovirus infection status, the study brought together high-throughput TCR immunosequencing, statistical association of individual TCRs with disease status, and machine learning. A later analysis re-analyzed previously published TCR beta repertoires from 550 to 700 donors and added high-resolution HLA genotyping to study TCR occurrence patterns. The later analysis used no new phenotypic data to find candidate immune exposures, relying instead on TCR beta sequences and their occurrence across donors. An earlier analysis of around 580 of the donors used high-throughput TCR beta sequencing to judge whether each TCR beta V gene segment behaved as functional or pseudogenic. Donor age, sex, ethnicity and CMV serostatus were compiled alongside the repertoire data. A later genetic analysis used genome-wide SNP genotypes for about 60% of the roughly 670 donors, treating that subset as a discovery cohort. All discovery cohort repertoires had been generated on a single sequencing platform. Class I and class II HLA loci were covered by the typing at four-digit resolution. Typing coverage differed by locus: A, B, C, DRB1 and DQB1 were typed in about 620-630 donors, DQA1 in about 550, DPA1 in roughly 590, and DPB1 in 400 to 480. Roughly 5 DR-DQ haplotypes were handled as single units for association and clustering because linkage in the cohort was strong. On average, around 240,000 unique TCR beta nucleotide sequences were sequenced per donor among about 400 genotyped donors of the cohort, with roughly a sixth of those sequences being non-productive. Paper-wide results and their limitations: According to a later analysis, most CMV-associated TCR beta chains appeared to be HLA-restricted, and the HLA associations seemed to be driven largely by CMV exposure. A further reported finding was that TCR beta sequences accurately predicted the HLA-A and HLA-B alleles for most subjects in the first cohort. A group of highly shared sequence variants was considered likely to be a technical artifact of the sequencing pipeline. A total of some 180 TCR beta chains were listed by the study as associated with cytomegalovirus. Because HLA typing was missing for some donors at each locus, association tests included only the typed subset. Because the 87-base-pair reads could not distinguish some IMGT-functional V segments, including TRBV6-2 and TRBV6-3, those segments were excluded. In a later analysis, several top co-occurrence clusters were reported to appear linked to parvovirus B19, influenza, CMV and Epstein-Barr virus. The authors suggested that the approach could potentially be extended to other disease states and immunological phenotypes. Most TCR sequences were observed very rarely across donors, whereas some public TCRs were present in many individuals. In both the original and validation cohorts, the classifier was reported to diagnose cytomegalovirus status with high specificity and sensitivity. A later genetic analysis associated a missense DCLRE1C variant with V-gene and J-gene trimming of TCR beta chains, and an independent cohort replicated the association. According to a later genetic analysis, donors in an Asian-associated ancestry cluster had fewer N-insertions in productive TCRs than the roughly 700-donor mean. Three of the identified cytomegalovirus-associated TCR beta chains were confirmed in vitro to be specific for cytomegalovirus antigens. Presence/absence analyses assumed roughly uniform sequencing depth across donors, an assumption that may not hold. Assigning TCR associations to individual alleles was difficult when HLA alleles, especially DR and DQ, strongly co-occurred. In a later analysis, HLA-associated TCR beta chains were found to be more clonally expanded and to have lower generation probabilities than equally common non-associated chains. Some 15 rarely observed V segments, including chromosome 9 orphons, were excluded from the earlier analysis of a few hundred of the donors because counts were too low. An earlier analysis of 587 of the donors showed that most TCR beta V segments appeared in productive rearrangements either about 87% or about 30% of the time, which broadly matched IMGT annotations. The cohort was sequenced for TCR beta chains only, and without alpha or paired-chain data the features that could be detected were limited. The only immune exposure information available for the cohort was CMV serostatus. In a later analysis, some 18,000 TCR beta sequences were associated with specific HLA alleles at a false discovery rate of 0.05. In a later analysis, the rate of TCR association differed among HLA loci, with DRB1 alleles having the most associated TCRs and HLA-C alleles having the fewest. Linkage disequilibrium might explain the correlated functional status among segregating V segments, but an unknown experimental factor could not be ruled out.

From a lookup of the germline V gene, CDR1 and CDR2 are SQVTM and ANQGSEA. V loses 8 bases at its end and J loses 5 bases; junction bases beyond the gene matches: 9. Inclusive of the bounding cysteine and phenylalanine, the CDR3 is 14 residues long. The read is trimmed to its CDR3 DNA, 42 bases read in frame from base 1. Preparation of the library involved the immunoSEQ multiplex PCR assay. The multiplex PCR relied on a mix of 60 forward primers for TCR Vbeta segments and 13 reverse primers for TCR Jbeta segments. Amplification of the CDR3 region of rearranged TCR beta genes was performed with a multiplex PCR assay on genomic DNA. The Illumina HiSeq System was used to sequence the amplified TCR beta libraries as 87-base-pair reads. The authors' pipeline ran thus. Across the 500 to 700 repertoires, a later analysis counted tens of millions of unique TCR beta chains, 9 million to 14 million of which were shared by at least two donors. A nearest-neighbor algorithm error-corrected the raw reads and collapsed the reads into unique sequences, merging closely related sequences to remove PCR and sequencing errors. CDR3 sequences were aligned to IMGT reference sequences to assign V, D and J gene segments. For a sequence to be retained, a match of at least six nucleotides was required to both a V gene segment and a J gene segment. A rearrangement counted as productive if the CDR3 had no stop codons and remained in frame with V and J, and every other rearrangement counted as non-productive. Following IMGT convention, CDR3 was defined as the stretch from the second conserved V-encoded cysteine up to the conserved J-encoded phenylalanine. Sequences without an unambiguous match to a single V gene segment were excluded from the earlier analysis of about 640 of the donors. An earlier analysis of a few hundred of the donors classified V segments as functional when productive rearrangements were above 56.7% and as segregating when the standard deviation between donors was above 5%. To diagnose cytomegalovirus status from the catalog of TCR beta chain sequences, a statistical classification framework was built. V and J gene assignment, in a later analysis, came from comparing TCR nucleotide sequences with IMGT/GENE-DB human TR gene sequences. Using the TCRdist pipeline, a later analysis assigned CDR3 sequences along with most-parsimonious VDJ recombination scenarios. In a later analysis, every TCR beta chain was defined by the combination of its CDR3 amino acid sequence and its V-gene family, and reads without a unique V-gene family were dropped. In a later analysis, approximately 640 highly shared, low-generation-probability nucleotide sequences were removed to address suspected cross-contamination and a sequencing artifact. A later analysis calculated a clonal expansion index for each public chain from normalized within-repertoire ranks of inferred template counts. In a later analysis, generation probabilities were computed using a VDJ recombination model fitted to out-of-frame rearrangements, and the results were checked against IGoR. In a later analysis, hypergeometric tests were used to score TCR-TCR, TCR-HLA and TCR-CMV co-occurrence, with a repertoire-size bias correction applied to TCR pairs. A later analysis estimated false discovery rates by permuting HLA or CMV assignments 20 times. In a later analysis, co-occurring TCRs were grouped using DBSCAN, and TCRdist sequence similarity was added for clustering within HLA-allele-positive subsets. Co-occurrence clustering excluded repertoires with fewer than 30,000 or more than 120,000 public chains, plus five with anomalous nucleotide sharing. TCRdb re-hosts the immuneACCESS table, in-frame sequences only. Its copies lack some clones; in the studies checked, an unresolved V gene accounts for under half of them, and the cause for the rest is not known. V and J calls and clone size are as listed in that table; D and trimming were resolved from the DNA. This sample has under 150,000 clones in its table, and roughly 71% of those were observed once. The ten largest clones add up to approximately 1.5% of the sample.

The cohort was made up of about 670 healthy bone marrow donors. At the time of sampling, every cohort member was nominally healthy, though immune exposures that went unrecorded were likely present. The donor tested CMV seronegative and was one of the 352 seronegative cohort members. A peripheral blood sample was collected from each donor, and TCR beta sequencing was performed on peripheral blood mononuclear cells. Genomic DNA extraction from the blood cell samples was performed with the Qiagen DNeasy Blood Extraction Kit. As for this clone: Its recognized antigen is unknown. It has no much larger one-base neighbor in the sample; base qualities were not kept.

The source is a woman in her thirties or forties in good health and CMV-seronegative. Here the chain combines TRBV29-1 and TRBJ2-2, and 9 junctional nucleotides match TRBD1. Sequenced sample: PBMCs. The CDR3 sequence is CSTPGQGSTGELFF. At the DNA level, the sequence is TGCAGCACACCGGGACAGGGCTCAACCGGGGAGCTGTTTTTT.